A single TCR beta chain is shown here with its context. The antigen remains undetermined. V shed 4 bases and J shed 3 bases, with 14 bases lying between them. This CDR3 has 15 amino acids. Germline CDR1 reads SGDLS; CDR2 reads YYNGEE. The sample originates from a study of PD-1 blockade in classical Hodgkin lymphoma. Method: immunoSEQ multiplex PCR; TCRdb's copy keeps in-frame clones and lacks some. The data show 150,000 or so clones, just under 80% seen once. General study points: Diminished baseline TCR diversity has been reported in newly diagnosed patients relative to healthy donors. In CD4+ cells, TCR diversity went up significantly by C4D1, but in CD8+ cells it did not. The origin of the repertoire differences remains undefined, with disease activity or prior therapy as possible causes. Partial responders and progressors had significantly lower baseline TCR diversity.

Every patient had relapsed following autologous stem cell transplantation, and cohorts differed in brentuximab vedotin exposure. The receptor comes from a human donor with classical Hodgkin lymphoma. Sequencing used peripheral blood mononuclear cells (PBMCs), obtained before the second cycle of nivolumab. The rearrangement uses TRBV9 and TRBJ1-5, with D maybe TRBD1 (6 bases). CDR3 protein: CASSLGQSHNQPQHF. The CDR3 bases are TGTGCCAGCAGCCTAGGACAGTCCCACAATCAGCCCCAGCATTTT.